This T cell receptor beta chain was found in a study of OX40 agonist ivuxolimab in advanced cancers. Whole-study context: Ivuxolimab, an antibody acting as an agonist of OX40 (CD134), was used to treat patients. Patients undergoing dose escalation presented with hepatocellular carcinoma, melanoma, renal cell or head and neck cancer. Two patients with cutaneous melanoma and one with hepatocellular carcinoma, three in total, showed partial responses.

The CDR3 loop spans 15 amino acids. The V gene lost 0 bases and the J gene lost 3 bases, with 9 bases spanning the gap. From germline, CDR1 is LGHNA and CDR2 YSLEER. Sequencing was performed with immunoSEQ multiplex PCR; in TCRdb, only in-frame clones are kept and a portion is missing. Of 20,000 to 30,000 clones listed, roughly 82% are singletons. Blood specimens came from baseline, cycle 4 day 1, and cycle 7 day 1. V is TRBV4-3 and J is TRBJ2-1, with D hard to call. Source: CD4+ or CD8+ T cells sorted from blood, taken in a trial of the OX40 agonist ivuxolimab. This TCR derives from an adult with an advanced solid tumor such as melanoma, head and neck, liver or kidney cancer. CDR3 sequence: CASSQDPGRYNEQFF. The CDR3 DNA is TGCGCCAGCAGCCAAGATCCCGGCCGCTACAATGAGCAGTTCTTC.